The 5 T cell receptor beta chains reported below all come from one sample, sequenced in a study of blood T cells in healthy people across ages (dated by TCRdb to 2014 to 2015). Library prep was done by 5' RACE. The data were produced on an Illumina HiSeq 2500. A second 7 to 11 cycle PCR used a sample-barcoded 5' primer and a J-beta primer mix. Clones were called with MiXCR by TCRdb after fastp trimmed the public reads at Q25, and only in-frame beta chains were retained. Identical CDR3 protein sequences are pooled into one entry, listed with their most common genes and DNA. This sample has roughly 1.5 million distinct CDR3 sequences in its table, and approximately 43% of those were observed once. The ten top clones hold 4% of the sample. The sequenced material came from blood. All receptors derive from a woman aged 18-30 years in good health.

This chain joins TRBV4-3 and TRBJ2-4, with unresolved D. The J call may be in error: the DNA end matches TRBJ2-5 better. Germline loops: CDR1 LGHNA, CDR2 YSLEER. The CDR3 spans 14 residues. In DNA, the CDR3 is TGCGCCAGCAGCCAAGAGGCCTTCCAAGAGACCCAGTACTTC. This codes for CASSQEAFQETQYF.

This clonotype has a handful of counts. CDR3: CASSQGPQGNYGYTF. CDR3 nucleotides: TGCGCCAGCAGCCAAGGACCACAGGGGAACTATGGCTACACCTTC. The chain joins TRBV4-3 to TRBJ1-2; 7 bases fit TRBD1. Looked up from germline, CDR1 is LGHNA and CDR2 is YSLEER. Germline trimming cut 1 base from V and 2 bases from J; bases unmatched to any gene: 4. CDR3 length: 15 amino acids.

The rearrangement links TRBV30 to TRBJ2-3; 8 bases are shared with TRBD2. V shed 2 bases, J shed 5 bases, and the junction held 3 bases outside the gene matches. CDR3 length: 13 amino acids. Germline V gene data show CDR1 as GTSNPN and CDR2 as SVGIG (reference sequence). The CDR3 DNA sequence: TGTGCCTGGAGTCCACTAGCGGTAGATACGCAGTATTTT. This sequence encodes CAWSPLAVDTQYF.

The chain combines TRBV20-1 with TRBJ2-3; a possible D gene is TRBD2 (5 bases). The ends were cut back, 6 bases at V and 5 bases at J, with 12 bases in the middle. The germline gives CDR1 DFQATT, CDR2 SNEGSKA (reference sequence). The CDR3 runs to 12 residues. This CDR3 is CSAPRLIDTQYF. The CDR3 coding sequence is TGCAGTGCCCCACGACTAATAGATACGCAGTATTTT.

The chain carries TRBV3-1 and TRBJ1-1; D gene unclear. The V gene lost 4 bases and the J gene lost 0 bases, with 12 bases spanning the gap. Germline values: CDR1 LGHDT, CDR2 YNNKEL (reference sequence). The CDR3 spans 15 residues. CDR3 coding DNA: TGTGCCAGCAGCCCAGTACAGAGTCTGAACACTGAAGCTTTCTTT. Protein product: CASSPVQSLNTEAFF.